The 5 T cell receptor beta chains in this list originate from one sample, sequenced in a study of cytomegalovirus exposure and HLA in healthy donors. Use of 60 Vbeta and 13 Jbeta primers characterized the PCR. This table comes from immunoSEQ multiplex PCR, and its TCRdb copy is limited to in-frame clones, with some not included. This sample has under 150,000 clones, with over 60% found just once. The sequenced material came from PBMCs. The source is a human donor in good health.

The rearrangement joins TRBV5-6 to TRBJ2-7; TRBD2 aligns across 13 bases. V trimming: 2 bases; J trimming: 4 bases; junction bases outside the gene matches: 3. Germline CDR1 is SGHDT and CDR2 is YYEEEE. The CDR3 consists of 15 residues. CDR3 in DNA: TGTGCCAGCAGCTTAAGGACTAGCGGGGGATACGAGCAGTACTTC. Translated, it gives CASSLRTSGGYEQYF.

The chain is built from TRBV7-8 and TRBJ2-3; possibly TRBD2 for D (6 bases). Germline CDR1 reads SGHVS; CDR2 reads FQNEAQ. Trimming removed 5 bases at V and 5 bases at J, with 14 bases between. CDR3 size: 14 residues. CDR3 sequence (DNA): TGTGCCAGCAGCAAAACGGACTACGGAGATACGCAGTATTTT. Translation gives CASSKTDYGDTQYF.

This chain links TRBV7-2 with TRBJ2-2; 9 nucleotides align to TRBD2. V lost 2 bases to trimming and J lost 8 bases; unmatched junction nucleotides: 3. CDR1 and CDR2 from the germline V gene are SGHTA and FQGNSA. The CDR3 has 14 amino acids. CDR3 in DNA: TGTGCCAGCAGCTTAACGCTAGCGGGAGGGGAGCTGTTTTTT. Protein sequence: CASSLTLAGGELFF.

This clone was recorded only once. V is TRBV4-2 and J is TRBJ2-7; 11 bases fit TRBD2. This CDR3 region has 17 residues. V dropped 0 bases and J dropped 3; count of bases not matched to a gene: 7. The germline CDR1 and CDR2 sequences are LGHNA and YNFKEQ. This CDR3 is CASSQDTSGSFSYEQYF. For the CDR3, the DNA is TGTGCCAGCAGCCAAGATACTAGCGGGAGTTTTAGCTACGAGCAGTACTTC.

J is TRBJ2-6 and V is TRBV7-6; D unclear. With 4 bases removed from V and 1 base from J, the gap between germline ends came to 11 bases. This CDR3 is built from 16 residues. In germline, CDR1 is SGHVS, CDR2 FNYEAQ. CDR3 amino acids: CASSYLWASGANVLTF. The CDR3 nucleotides are TGTGCCAGCAGCTACCTGTGGGCATCTGGGGCCAACGTCCTGACTTTC.